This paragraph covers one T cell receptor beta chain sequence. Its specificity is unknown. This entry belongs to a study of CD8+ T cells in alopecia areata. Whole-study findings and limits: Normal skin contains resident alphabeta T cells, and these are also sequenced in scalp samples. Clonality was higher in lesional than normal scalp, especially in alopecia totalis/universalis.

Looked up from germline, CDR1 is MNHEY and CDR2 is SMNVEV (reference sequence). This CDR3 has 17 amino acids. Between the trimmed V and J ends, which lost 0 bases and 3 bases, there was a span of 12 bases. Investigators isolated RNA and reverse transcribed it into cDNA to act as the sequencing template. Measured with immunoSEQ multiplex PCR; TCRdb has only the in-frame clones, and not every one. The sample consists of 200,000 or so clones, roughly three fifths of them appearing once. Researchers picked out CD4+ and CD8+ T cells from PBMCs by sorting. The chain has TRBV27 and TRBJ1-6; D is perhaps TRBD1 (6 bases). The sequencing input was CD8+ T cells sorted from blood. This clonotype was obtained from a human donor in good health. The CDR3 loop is CASSLSSGADYNSPLHF. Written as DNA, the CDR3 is TGTGCCAGCAGTTTATCTTCAGGGGCCGACTATAATTCACCCCTCCACTTT.